This T cell receptor (beta chain) was sequenced in a study of CD4 T cells in relation to SARS-CoV-2 and coronaviruses. Overall study context: A couple of subjects were Hispanic; patients were roughly 8 males and a handful of females.

Study-level findings and limits: The cross-reactivity analysis covered only spike protein, not other viral proteins.

CDR3 length: 14 amino acids. The germline V gene has CDR1 ENHRY and CDR2 SYGVKD. Trimming removed 0 bases from V and 8 bases from J, with 11 bases in between. With respect to this clone: Its cognate antigen is unknown.

Assay: immunoSEQ multiplex PCR; the TCRdb copy retains only in-frame clones and omits some. Counted here are 40,000 or so clones, approximately 77% occurring once; the ten biggest clones make up 4.5% to 5%. This sequence originates from an adult with COVID-19. The sample was naive CD4+ T cells from PBMCs, cultured in vitro. Noted subset: naive CD4+ T cells isolated by negative enrichment. The rearrangement joins TRBV10-3 to TRBJ2-1; D not certain. For the CDR3, the DNA is TGTGCCATCAGTGAGTCGATACAGTCGGATGAGCAGTTCTTC. This codes for CAISESIQSDEQFF.